These 5 T cell receptor beta chains came from one sample sequenced in a study of T cells in Graves' hyperthyroidism and ophthalmopathy. RNA transcripts served as the template for amplifying TCR beta CDR3 regions. TCR CDR3 regions were first amplified by RT-PCR with HTBI primers. TCRdb called the multiplex PCR reads again in MiXCR, with one record for every CDR3 protein. In the table there are a few hundred thousand distinct CDR3 sequences, about a sixth of which are singletons. Sequencing used blood. The receptors were sampled from a woman in her thirties or forties with Graves' ophthalmopathy.

This clonotype was detected only a few times. The chain combines TRBV9 with TRBJ2-3; 9 bases line up with TRBD2. V shed 0 bases, J shed 7 bases, and the junction held 9 bases outside the gene matches. This CDR3 is 16 amino acids long. CDR1 is SGDLS and CDR2 is YYNGEE in the germline V gene. CDR3 in DNA: TGTGCCAGCAGCGTAGTTGGGACTAGCCCCGTTAATACGCAGTATTTT. Protein sequence: CASSVVGTSPVNTQYF.

This clonotype has at least ten counts. The chain carries TRBV7-9 and TRBJ2-3; D remains unclear. The CDR3 extends over 14 amino acids. Germline V gives CDR1 SEHNR, CDR2 FQNEAQ (reference sequence). V dropped 5 bases and J dropped 4 bases, with 13 bases sitting between them. CDR3 bases: TGTGCCAGCAGCCTAAAACAGTATTCAGATACGCAGTATTTT. This gives the protein CASSLKQYSDTQYF. Looking up the rest from reference TRBV7-9 and TRBJ2-3 gives the full variable domain: DTGVSQNPRHKITKRGQNVTFRCDPISEHNRLYWYRQTLGQGPEFLTYFQNEAQLEKSRLLSDRFSAERPKGSFSTLEIQRTEQGDSAMYLCASSLKQYSDTQYFGPGTRLTVL.

The chain is built from TRBV6-1 and TRBJ1-5, with D possibly matching TRBD1 (5 bases). Germline CDR1 MNHNS, CDR2 SASEGT. Trimming left V 1 base short and J 9 bases short, with 16 bases between. This CDR3 is built from 15 residues. The CDR3 spells CASSEGDPLSWPQHF. CDR3 in DNA: TGTGCCAGCAGTGAAGGGGACCCTCTTTCGTGGCCCCAGCATTTT.

This clonotype has at least ten counts. The CDR3 reads CASSGASGDEKLFF. In DNA, the CDR3 is TGTGCCAGCAGTGGGGCCTCGGGGGATGAAAAACTGTTTTTT. The chain carries TRBV2 and TRBJ1-4; tentatively, D is TRBD1 (5 bases). Germline V lookup: CDR1 SNHLY, CDR2 FYNNEI. V was cut by 4 bases and J by 6 bases, with 12 bases left in between. The CDR3 runs to 14 residues.

This clonotype was detected many times. The CDR3 here is CSASEGQNYGYTF. The CDR3 nucleotides are TGCAGTGCTAGCGAGGGACAGAACTATGGCTACACCTTC. The rearrangement links TRBV20-1 to TRBJ1-2; the match to TRBD1 covers 7 bases. The CDR3 sequence is 13 residues long. Germline CDR1 and CDR2: DFQATT and SNEGSKA (reference sequence). V lost 3 bases to trimming and J lost 2 bases; unmatched junction nucleotides: 3.